Following are 6 T cell receptor beta chains from one sample sequenced in a study of cytomegalovirus exposure and HLA in healthy donors. The primer mix had 60 Vbeta and 13 Jbeta primers. Using immunoSEQ multiplex PCR, the repertoire was profiled, and TCRdb retains in-frame clones only, with some absent. The data contain 65,000 to 90,000 clones, around 72% of them seen just once; the ten biggest clones take up more than 15%. Specimen: PBMCs. The receptors stem from a middle-aged woman in good health and CMV-seropositive.

V is TRBV6-5 and J is TRBJ2-3; possible D gene TRBD2, 5 bases. Germline V gene data show CDR1 as MNHEY and CDR2 as SVGAGI. Trimming stripped 0 bases from V and 5 bases from J, with 9 bases between. The length of the CDR3 is 14 residues. CDR3 protein: CASSYSTEGDTQYF. CDR3 coding DNA: TGTGCCAGCAGTTACTCTACTGAGGGAGATACGCAGTATTTT.

The rearrangement links TRBV30 to TRBJ1-1; D gene uncertain. This CDR3 has 12 amino acids. The germline CDR1 and CDR2 sequences are GTSNPN and SVGIG (reference sequence). V shed 4 bases and J shed 4 bases, with 10 bases lying between them. The CDR3 DNA follows: TGTGCCTGGATCCCTGTCCTCACTGAAGCTTTCTTT. Amino acids: CAWIPVLTEAFF.

The chain combines TRBV9 with TRBJ1-2, with D perhaps matching TRBD1 (5 bases). The germline V gene encodes CDR1 SGDLS and CDR2 YYNGEE. V lost 6 bases to trimming and J lost 1 base, with 13 bases between them. There are 14 residues in the CDR3. CDR3 amino acids: CASNPDGGNYGYTF. CDR3 coding DNA: TGTGCCAGCAACCCCGACGGGGGTAACTATGGCTACACCTTC.

This clone was observed a single time. The chain is built from TRBV2 and TRBJ2-5; a possible D gene is TRBD2 (6 bases). CDR3 length: 12 amino acids. Germline lookup yields CDR1 SNHLY and CDR2 FYNNEI. V lost 7 bases to trimming and J lost 5 bases, with 11 bases between them. CDR3 protein: CASKASAETQYF. CDR3 nucleotides: TGTGCCAGCAAGGCTAGCGCGGAGACCCAGTACTTC.

The rearrangement joins TRBV7-8 to TRBJ2-7; 8 nucleotides match TRBD2. Trimming at V came to 2 bases and at J to 2 bases, leaving 8 bases not matched to a gene. Germline V gene sequence: CDR1 SGHVS, CDR2 FQNEAQ. The CDR3 loop spans 16 amino acids. The CDR3 nucleotides read TGTGCCAGCAGCTTATTGATAACGGGGGGGCCCTACGAGCAGTACTTC. This encodes CASSLLITGGPYEQYF.

This clone has only a few counts. V gene TRBV5-4 combines with J gene TRBJ2-2; 7 bases match TRBD2. CDR1 SGHNT and CDR2 YYREEE come from the germline V gene (reference sequence). V lost 0 bases and J lost 1; bases outside the gene matches: 6. CDR3 length equals 17 residues. The CDR3 DNA reads TGTGCCAGCAGCTTGGACCAACCGGGGGGGAACACCGGGGAGCTGTTTTTT. The encoded protein is CASSLDQPGGNTGELFF. Full variable domain (rest looked up from reference TRBV5-4 and TRBJ2-2): ETGVTQSPTHLIKTRGQQVTLRCSSQSGHNTVSWYQQALGQGPQFIFQYYREEENGRGNFPPRFSGLQFPNYSSELNVNALELDDSALYLCASSLDQPGGNTGELFFGEGSRLTVL.